Listed here are 26 T cell receptor beta chains from one sample, sequenced in a study of blood T cell repertoires in COVID-19. Profiled with immunoSEQ multiplex PCR; TCRdb holds only in-frame clones, not every one. The table has some 110,000 clones, roughly 78% seen once. Sequencing was carried out using peripheral blood. Every receptor here comes from a man between 60 and 70 years old with active or convalescent COVID-19.

The rearrangement joins TRBV5-1 to TRBJ1-2, with TRBD1 as a possible D gene (5 bases). The CDR3 is 14 amino acids. V lost 4 bases to trimming and J lost 4 bases, with 14 bases between them. The germline V gene encodes CDR1 SGHRS and CDR2 YFSETQ. The CDR3 region is CASSAQQAIYGYTF. The DNA for the CDR3 is TGCGCCAGCAGCGCCCAACAGGCTATCTATGGCTACACCTTC.

The chain recombines TRBV7-3 with TRBJ2-3; 10 bases align to TRBD2. This CDR3 region has 15 residues. The V and J ends lost 5 bases and 6 bases, in that order; junction bases with no gene match: 8. Per the germline V gene, CDR1 is SGHTA and CDR2 is FQGTGA. This chain's CDR3 is CASSALAGVGDTQYF. The DNA for the CDR3 is TGTGCCAGCAGCGCTCTAGCGGGAGTAGGTGATACGCAGTATTTT.

The chain couples TRBV27 to TRBJ1-1; D uncertain. Trimming pared 6 bases from V and 10 bases from J, leaving 18 bases between. The germline V gene encodes CDR1 MNHEY and CDR2 SMNVEV (reference sequence). The length of the CDR3 is 13 residues. The CDR3 nucleotides read TGTGCCAGCAGACTAGGAGCGGGAAAGGGAGCTTTCTTT. Protein sequence: CASRLGAGKGAFF.

The chain carries TRBV2 and TRBJ2-3; tentative D call: TRBD1 (5 bases). The CDR3 has 15 residues. The ends were cut back, 5 bases at V and 1 base at J, with 13 bases in the middle. In germline, CDR1 is SNHLY, CDR2 FYNNEI. The CDR3 DNA is TGTGCCAGCAGTCCTGCGATAGGGGGCACAGATACGCAGTATTTT. Protein product: CASSPAIGGTDTQYF.

V gene TRBV5-1 combines with J gene TRBJ2-5; D not resolved. Germline CDR1 reads SGHRS; CDR2 reads YFSETQ. V was cut by 0 bases and J by 5 bases, with 5 bases left in between. This CDR3 has 12 amino acids. The CDR3 loop is CASSLGAETQYF. The CDR3 coding sequence is TGCGCCAGCAGCTTGGGGGCGGAGACCCAGTACTTC.

The rearrangement uses TRBV18 and TRBJ2-1; 11 positions match TRBD2. CDR3 length equals 17 residues. CDR1 is KGHSH, CDR2 LQKENI, per germline. The V gene end was trimmed by 1 base and the J gene end by 6 bases; junction bases not matched to a gene: 8. CDR3 region: CASSPQTSGTSGNEQFF. For the CDR3, the DNA is TGTGCCAGCTCACCACAGACTAGCGGGACTTCAGGCAATGAGCAGTTCTTC.

The chain has TRBV7-9 and TRBJ1-6; a possible D gene is TRBD1 (6 bases). Germline V gene sequence: CDR1 SEHNR, CDR2 FQNEAQ (reference sequence). This CDR3 is built from 14 residues. Trimming pared 5 bases from V and 6 bases from J, leaving 11 bases between. The CDR3 is CASSNRDINSPLHF. The CDR3 DNA reads TGTGCCAGCAGCAACCGGGACATTAATTCACCCCTCCACTTT. Looking up the rest from reference TRBV7-9 and TRBJ1-6 gives the full variable domain: DTGVSQNPRHKITKRGQNVTFRCDPISEHNRLYWYRQTLGQGPEFLTYFQNEAQLEKSRLLSDRFSAERPKGSFSTLEIQRTEQGDSAMYLCASSNRDINSPLHFGNGTRLTVT.

This clone was seen a handful of times. V and J are TRBV2 and TRBJ2-5; D is undetermined. The CDR3 is 13 amino acids. V gave up 2 bases and J gave up 2 bases, with 6 bases separating them. Looked up from germline, CDR1 is SNHLY and CDR2 is FYNNEI. The CDR3 region is CASSETQQETQYF. Here the CDR3 DNA reads TGTGCCAGCAGTGAAACCCAGCAAGAGACCCAGTACTTC.

The chain's CDR3 is CASSLGTYNEQFF. The CDR3 DNA reads as TGTGCCAGCAGTTTAGGGACTTACAATGAGCAGTTCTTC. V and J are TRBV12-3 or TRBV12-4 and TRBJ2-1; perhaps TRBD2 as D (5 bases). V was pared by 1 base and J by 4 bases, with 5 bases between. The CDR3 contains 13 residues.

V and J are TRBV11-2 and TRBJ1-6; D not certain. V was cut by 5 bases and J by 11 bases, with 13 bases left in between. CDR3 length: 13 amino acids. Germline CDR1 SGHAT, CDR2 FQNNGV. The CDR3 DNA is TGTGCCAGCAGCGCTCGGTTCCCGGCACCCCTCCACTTT. Its translation: CASSARFPAPLHF. Looking up the rest from reference TRBV11-2 and TRBJ1-6 gives the full variable domain: EAGVAQSPRYKIIEKRQSVAFWCNPISGHATLYWYQQILGQGPKLLIQFQNNGVVDDSQLPKDRFSAERLKGVDSTLKIQPAKLEDSAVYLCASSARFPAPLHFGNGTRLTVT.

This rearrangement joins TRBV15 to TRBJ1-1; the D gene is possibly TRBD1 (5 bases). CDR3 length: 14 residues. In germline, CDR1 is LNHNV, CDR2 YYDKDF (reference sequence). Trimming stripped 1 base from V and 1 base from J, with 7 bases between. The CDR3 DNA reads TGTGCCACCAGCAGAGCCAGGGAGAACACTGAAGCTTTCTTT. Its protein is CATSRARENTEAFF.

The V and J genes are TRBV4-3 and TRBJ2-3; 8 positions match TRBD2. CDR1 and CDR2 from the germline V gene are LGHNA and YSLEER. This CDR3 has 17 residues. Trimming removed 4 bases from V and 1 base from J; junction bases left unmatched: 10. The DNA of the CDR3 is TGCGCCAGCAGCCTCTCGGGAGCGGGAGACCGCACAGATACGCAGTATTTT. This gives the protein CASSLSGAGDRTDTQYF.

This clone turned up a few times. The J gene is TRBJ1-1, the V gene TRBV7-9; D remains unclear. Trimming took off 1 base at V and 6 bases at J, with 12 bases between the two ends. Germline loops: CDR1 SEHNR, CDR2 FQNEAQ (reference sequence). This CDR3 region has 14 residues. CDR3 DNA sequence: TGTGCCAGCAGCTTAGGGGGAGGCAATTCTGAAGCTTTCTTT. It is translated as CASSLGGGNSEAFF.

This chain uses TRBV7-2 with TRBJ2-3, with 7 bases fitting TRBD2. J was trimmed by 6 bases and V by 3 bases; bases with no gene match: 9. Germline assignment: CDR1 SGHTA and CDR2 FQGNSA. This CDR3 is 15 amino acids long. DNA for the CDR3: TGTGCCAGCAGCTTGCAAATAAGGGGAGGGGATACGCAGTATTTT. This sequence encodes CASSLQIRGGDTQYF.

The J gene is TRBJ1-6, the V gene TRBV10-3; 8 bases fit TRBD1. Germline lookup yields CDR1 ENHRY and CDR2 SYGVKD. V lost 2 bases and J lost 10; bases outside the gene matches: 10. The CDR3 extends over 16 amino acids. This CDR3 reads CAISEEVGQGSSPLHF. In nucleotides, the CDR3 is TGTGCCATCAGTGAGGAGGTTGGACAGGGAAGCTCACCCCTCCACTTT.

The sample holds a few counts of this clone. The CDR3 is CASSSSAYYEQYF. In DNA, the CDR3 is TGTGCCAGTAGTAGTAGCGCGTACTACGAGCAGTACTTC. V gene TRBV19 combines with J gene TRBJ2-7, with a possible D match to TRBD2 (5 bases). Deletions cut 4 bases from V and 3 bases from J, with 10 bases between. Germline V gene data show CDR1 as LNHDA and CDR2 as SQIVND (reference sequence). The CDR3 sequence is 13 residues long.

This clone was counted between two and nine times. This chain joins TRBV10-3 and TRBJ2-3; 9 bases agree with TRBD1. Per germline, CDR1 ENHRY and CDR2 SYGVKD. The V segment lost 4 bases and the J segment 4 bases; nucleotides outside the gene matches: 6. This CDR3 is built from 15 residues. CDR3 nucleotide sequence: TGTGCCATCAGTGCCCCGGGACAGGGTTCAGATACGCAGTATTTT. It is translated as CAISAPGQGSDTQYF.

The rearrangement joins TRBV5-8 to TRBJ1-2; D is perhaps TRBD1 (5 bases). The V end was cut by 0 bases, the J end by 3 bases, with 12 bases between. CDR3 size: 15 residues. Germline V gene lookup returns CDR1 SGHTS and CDR2 YDEGEE. CDR3 protein: CASSLDTGTHYGYTF. CDR3 nucleotides: TGTGCCAGCAGCTTGGACACAGGAACCCACTATGGCTACACCTTC. The complete variable domain, with remaining parts taken from reference TRBV5-8 and TRBJ1-2, reads EAGVTQSPTHLIKTRGQQATLRCSPISGHTSVYWYQQALGLGLQFLLWYDEGEERNRGNFPPRFSGRQFPNYSSELNVNALELEDSALYLCASSLDTGTHYGYTFGSGTRLTVV.

The genes are TRBV29-1 and TRBJ2-7, with 9 bases fitting TRBD2. CDR1 is SQVTM, CDR2 ANQGSEA, per germline. The CDR3 is made up of 13 amino acids. After removal of 7 bases from V and 0 bases from J, the junction contained 4 bases not matched to a gene. In DNA, the CDR3 is TGCAGCGGGGGTAGCGGGAGCTCCTACGAGCAGTACTTC. This sequence encodes CSGGSGSSYEQYF.

The CDR3 region is CASSASWDRSSEQFF. For the CDR3, the DNA is TGTGCCAGCTCGGCCTCTTGGGACAGGTCGAGTGAGCAGTTCTTC. The chain has TRBV18 and TRBJ2-1; 8 nucleotides line up with TRBD1. The CDR3 sequence is 15 residues long. V lost 6 bases and J lost 9; bases outside the gene matches: 13. CDR1 KGHSH and CDR2 LQKENI come from the germline V gene.

The V call is TRBV27, the J call TRBJ2-5, with D uncertain. Germline assignment: CDR1 MNHEY and CDR2 SMNVEV (reference sequence). V was shortened by 0 bases and J by 3 bases, with 11 bases between the two germline ends. The CDR3 totals 15 residues. CDR3 region: CASSLSFVTKETQYF. CDR3 bases: TGTGCCAGCAGTTTATCGTTTGTGACAAAAGAGACCCAGTACTTC.

The genes are TRBV4-2 and TRBJ2-1; 12 bases are shared with TRBD2. The CDR3 sequence is 15 residues long. J gave up 9 bases and V 6 bases, and 9 bases lay outside the gene matches. Germline V lookup: CDR1 LGHNA, CDR2 YNFKEQ. CDR3: CASRDLAGGWGEQFF. Here the CDR3 DNA reads TGTGCCAGCAGGGATCTAGCGGGAGGGTGGGGTGAGCAGTTCTTC.

The J gene is TRBJ2-5, the V gene TRBV7-9; TRBD2 is a possible D gene (6 bases). V lost 1 base and J lost 2, with 11 bases in between. CDR1 SEHNR and CDR2 FQNEAQ come from the germline V gene (reference sequence). The CDR3 covers 15 residues. The CDR3 protein is CASSLGRREQETQYF. The CDR3 region has the DNA TGTGCCAGCAGCTTAGGGAGGCGGGAACAAGAGACCCAGTACTTC.

This clone has only one observation. This chain joins TRBV27 and TRBJ2-2; TRBD2 is a possible D gene (6 bases). CDR1 is MNHEY and CDR2 is SMNVEV in the germline V gene (reference sequence). CDR3 size: 15 residues. V was shortened by 5 bases and J by 2 bases, with 12 bases between the two germline ends. The CDR3 region has the DNA TGTGCCAGCAGTAACCGCGGGGTAAACACCGGGGAGCTGTTTTTT. This sequence encodes CASSNRGVNTGELFF.

As for this clone: One end of the junction is discordant with germline, which a read error may explain. V and J are TRBV27 and TRBJ1-1; 7 nucleotides align to TRBD1. This CDR3 is built from 14 residues. CDR1 MNHEY and CDR2 SMNVEV come from the germline V gene (reference sequence). As DNA, the CDR3 is TGTGCCAGCAGTCTAGGGGGCACGAGCACTGAAACTTTCTTT. Its translation: CASSLGGTSTETFF.

The chain joins TRBV21-1 to TRBJ1-1. TRBV21-1 is described as a pseudogene. The CDR3 totals 14 residues. As DNA, the CDR3 is TGTGCCAGCAGCAAAGTTACGGGAGGAACTGAAGCTTTCTTT. This encodes CASSKVTGGTEAFF.